What follows describes a single T cell receptor beta chain. Reprocessing the 5' RACE reads, TCRdb reports a single entry for every CDR3 protein and omits DNA. The sample features about 460,000 distinct CDR3 sequences, with 1.4% in its top ten. In germline, CDR1 is LGHNA, CDR2 YNFKEQ. This CDR3 is built from 18 residues. These data are taken from a study of T cells expressing NK-cell markers. Turning to the study itself: Of eight sequenced donors, seven were HCMV-seropositive and one HCMV-seronegative.

This clonotype was obtained from a woman in her 50s in good health. The chain joins TRBV4-2 to TRBJ2-2; TCRdb designates TRBD2, a call that cannot be tested without DNA. The sequencing sample was made of blood T cells: a sorted CD56 or NKG2C T cell subset, CD4+ or CD8+ T cells, or bulk PBMC T cells (not recorded which). The CDR3 loop is CASSQAGTSGTNTGELFF.